Below, one T cell receptor (beta chain) is given with its context. At one of its ends the junction is not consistent with the germline gene, which may arise from a read error. These data come from a study of blood T cell repertoires in COVID-19. On the study more broadly: Whether acute or convalescent, the COVID-19 samples came from the United States, Italy and Spain. From T cells, B-cell-depleted T cells, or PBMCs came the material, which was cDNA or gDNA.

Original handling: The authors estimated nucleated cell counts from reference gene primer amplification. The repertoire was sequenced with immunoSEQ multiplex PCR; TCRdb's copy has only in-frame clones and lacks some. The V and J calls and the clone size are those of that table, but D and trimming were determined from the DNA. The data hold approximately 250,000 clones, with approximately 80% observed a single time. Per germline, CDR1 SGHVS and CDR2 FNYEAQ. CDR3 size: 15 residues. The specimen sequenced was peripheral blood. V gene TRBV7-6 combines with J gene TRBJ2-7; D might be TRBD1 or TRBD2, each matching 5 bases. The receptor's source is a woman between 55 and 75 years old with active or convalescent COVID-19. CDR3 region: CASSLAQGSKYEQYF. The CDR3 DNA reads TGTGCCAGCAGCCTAGCTCAGGGATCCAAATACGAGCAGTACTTC. The variable domain in full, completed from reference TRBV7-6 and TRBJ2-7, reads GAGVSQSPRYKVTKRGQDVALRCDPISGHVSLYWYRQALGQGPEFLTYFNYEAQQDKSGLPNDRFSAERPEGSISTLTIQRTEQRDSAMYRCASSLAQGSKYEQYFGPGTRLTVT.